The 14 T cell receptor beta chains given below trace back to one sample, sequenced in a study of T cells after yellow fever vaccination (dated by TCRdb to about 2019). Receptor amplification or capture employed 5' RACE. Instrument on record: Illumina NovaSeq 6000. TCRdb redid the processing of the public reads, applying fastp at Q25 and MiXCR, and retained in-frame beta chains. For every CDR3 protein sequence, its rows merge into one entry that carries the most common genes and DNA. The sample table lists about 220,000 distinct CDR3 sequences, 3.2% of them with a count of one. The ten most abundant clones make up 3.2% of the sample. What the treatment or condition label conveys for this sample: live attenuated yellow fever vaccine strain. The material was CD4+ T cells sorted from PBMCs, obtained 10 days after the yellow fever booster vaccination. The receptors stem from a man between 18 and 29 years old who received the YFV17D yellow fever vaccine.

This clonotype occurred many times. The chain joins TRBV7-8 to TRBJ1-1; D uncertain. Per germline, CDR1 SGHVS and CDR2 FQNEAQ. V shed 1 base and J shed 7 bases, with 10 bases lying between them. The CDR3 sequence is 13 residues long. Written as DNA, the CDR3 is TGTGCCAGCAGCTTAGATCGAAGACGTGAAGCTTTCTTT. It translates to CASSLDRRREAFF.

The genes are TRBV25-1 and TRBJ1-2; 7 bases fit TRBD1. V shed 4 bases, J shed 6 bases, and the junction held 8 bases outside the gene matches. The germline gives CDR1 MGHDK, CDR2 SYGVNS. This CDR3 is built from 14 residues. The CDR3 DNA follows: TGTGCCAGCAGTGCTGACAGGGAGGATGATGGCTACACCTTC. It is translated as CASSADREDDGYTF.

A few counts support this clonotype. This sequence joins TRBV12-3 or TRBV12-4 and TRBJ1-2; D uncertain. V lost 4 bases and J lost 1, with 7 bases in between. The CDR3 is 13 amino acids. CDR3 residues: CASSWGYNYGYTF. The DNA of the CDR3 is TGTGCCAGCAGTTGGGGATATAACTATGGCTACACCTTC.

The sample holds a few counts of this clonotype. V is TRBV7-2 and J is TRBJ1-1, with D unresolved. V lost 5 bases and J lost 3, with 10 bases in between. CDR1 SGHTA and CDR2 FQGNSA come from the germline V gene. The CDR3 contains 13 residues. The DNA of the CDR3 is TGTGCCAGCAGCGCGGACTCGGACACTGAAGCTTTCTTT. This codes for CASSADSDTEAFF.

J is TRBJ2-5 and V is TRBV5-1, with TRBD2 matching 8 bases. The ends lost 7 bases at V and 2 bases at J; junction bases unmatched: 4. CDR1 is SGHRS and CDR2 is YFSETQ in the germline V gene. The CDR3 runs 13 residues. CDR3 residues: CASHPGGQETQYF. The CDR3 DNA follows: TGCGCCAGCCACCCGGGAGGGCAAGAGACCCAGTACTTC.

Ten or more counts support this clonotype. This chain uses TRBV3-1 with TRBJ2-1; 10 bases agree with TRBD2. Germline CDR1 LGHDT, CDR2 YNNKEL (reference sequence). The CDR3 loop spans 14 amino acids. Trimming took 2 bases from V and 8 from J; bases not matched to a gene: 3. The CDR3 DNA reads TGTGCCAGCAGCCAAATAGCGGGGGGCTATGAGCAGTTCTTC. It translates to CASSQIAGGYEQFF.

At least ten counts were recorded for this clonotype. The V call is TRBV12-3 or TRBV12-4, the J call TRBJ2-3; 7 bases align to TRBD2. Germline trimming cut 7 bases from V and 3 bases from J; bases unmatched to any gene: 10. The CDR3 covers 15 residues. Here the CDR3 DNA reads TGTGCCAGCAACTTACGGGGGGTCCCGACAGATACGCAGTATTTT. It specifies CASNLRGVPTDTQYF.

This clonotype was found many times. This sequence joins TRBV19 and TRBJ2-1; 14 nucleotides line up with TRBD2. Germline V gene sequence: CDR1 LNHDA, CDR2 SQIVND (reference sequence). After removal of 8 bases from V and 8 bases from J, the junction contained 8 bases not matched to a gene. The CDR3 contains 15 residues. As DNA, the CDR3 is TGTGCCAGTTCCCGGACTAGCGGGGGGTCCCATGAGCAGTTCTTC. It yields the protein CASSRTSGGSHEQFF.

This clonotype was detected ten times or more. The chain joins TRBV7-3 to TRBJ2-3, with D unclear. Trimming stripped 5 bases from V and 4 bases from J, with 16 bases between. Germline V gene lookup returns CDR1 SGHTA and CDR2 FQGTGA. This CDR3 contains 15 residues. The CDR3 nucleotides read TGTGCCAGCAGCCCATCCCGGAACCAAGCAGATACGCAGTATTTT. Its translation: CASSPSRNQADTQYF.

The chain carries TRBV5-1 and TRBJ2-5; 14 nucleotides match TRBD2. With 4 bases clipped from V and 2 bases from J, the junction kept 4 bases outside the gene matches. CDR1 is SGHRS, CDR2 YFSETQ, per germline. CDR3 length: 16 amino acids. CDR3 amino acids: CASSPGLAGAQETQYF. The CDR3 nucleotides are TGCGCCAGCAGCCCGGGACTAGCGGGGGCTCAAGAGACCCAGTACTTC.

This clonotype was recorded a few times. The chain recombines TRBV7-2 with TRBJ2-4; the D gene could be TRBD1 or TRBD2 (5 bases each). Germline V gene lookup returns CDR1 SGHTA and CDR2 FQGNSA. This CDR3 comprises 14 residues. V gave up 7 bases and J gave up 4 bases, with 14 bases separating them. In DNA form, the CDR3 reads TGTGCCAGCACTCTGGGGTGGGGGAAAAACATTCAGTACTTC. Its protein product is CASTLGWGKNIQYF.

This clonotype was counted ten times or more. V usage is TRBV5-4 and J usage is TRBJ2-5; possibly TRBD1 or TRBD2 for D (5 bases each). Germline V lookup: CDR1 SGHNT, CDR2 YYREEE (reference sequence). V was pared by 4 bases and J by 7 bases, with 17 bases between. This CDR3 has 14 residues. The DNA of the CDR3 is TGTGCCAGCAGCCCCCGGGACCAAATGGGGACCCAGTACTTC. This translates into CASSPRDQMGTQYF.

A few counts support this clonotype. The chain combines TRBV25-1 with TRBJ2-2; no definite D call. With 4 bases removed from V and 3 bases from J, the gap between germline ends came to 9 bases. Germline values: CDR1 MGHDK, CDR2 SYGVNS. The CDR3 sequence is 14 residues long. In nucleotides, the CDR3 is TGTGCCAGCAGTGGATTCGGGTACACCGGGGAGCTGTTTTTT. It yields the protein CASSGFGYTGELFF.

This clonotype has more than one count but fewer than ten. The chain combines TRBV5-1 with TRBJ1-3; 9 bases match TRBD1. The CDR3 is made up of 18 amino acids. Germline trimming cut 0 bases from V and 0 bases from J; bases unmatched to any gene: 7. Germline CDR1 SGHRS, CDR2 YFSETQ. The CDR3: CASSLARGQGSSGNTIYF. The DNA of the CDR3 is TGCGCCAGCAGCTTGGCCCGTGGACAGGGGAGCTCTGGAAACACCATATATTTT.